This TCR beta chain was found in a study of identical twins. Study-wide results and caveats: Out-of-frame sharing of TCR alpha in monozygotic twins was underestimated by models. Shared out-of-frame alpha sequences (those common to twins) showed excess low generation probability. Insertions were fewer in abundant cord blood beta clonotypes, whereas memory repertoires showed none of this pattern.

This clonotype was recorded many times. Its antigen is not known. V was clipped by 6 bases and J by 9 bases, with 15 bases between them. The CDR3 consists of 13 residues. CDR1 is MNHNS and CDR2 is SASEGT in the germline V gene. Unique molecular identifiers were in the cDNA, with template-switch universal primer binding. Via MiXCR, TCRdb re-called the 5' RACE reads, giving one row per CDR3 protein. The table records about 300,000 distinct CDR3 sequences, approximately 13% of them present only once. These data also featured in a second study, about yellow fever vaccine responses in identical twins.

The receptor was isolated from a woman between 18 and 29 years old in good health. What was sequenced was CD8+ T cells sorted from blood. V usage is TRBV6-1 and J usage is TRBJ1-5, with no clear D. CDR3 nucleotides: TGTGCCAGCAGCCTGGGAGGTGATCGGCCCCAGCATTTT. Translated: CASSLGGDRPQHF.